Listed below are T cell receptor beta chains from one sample, sequenced in a study of OX40 agonist ivuxolimab in advanced cancers. Some clones are missing from TCRdb's copy, which holds only in-frame ones; the method was immunoSEQ multiplex PCR. The sample records tens of thousands of clones, 80% to 90% being singletons. The material sequenced was CD4+ or CD8+ T cells sorted from blood, taken in a trial of the OX40 agonist ivuxolimab. The receptors stem from an adult with an advanced solid tumor such as melanoma, head and neck, liver or kidney cancer. Both conserved end residues are part of each CDR3. D genes are given only for firm matches. Clone size appears in some rows only: once, few, many, or a class for an expanded clone.

v_gene: TRBV7-9
j_gene: TRBJ2-7
d_gene: TRBD2
abundance: -
CDR3nt: TGTGCCAGCAGCTTTACTAGCGGCACCTACGAGCAGTACTTC
CDR3aa: CASSFTSGTYEQYF

v_gene: TRBV10-3
j_gene: TRBJ2-7
d_gene: TRBD2
abundance: -
CDR3nt: TGTGCCATCAGGGGACTAGCGGGAGCCTACGAGCAGTACTTC
CDR3aa: CAIRGLAGAYEQYF

v_gene: TRBV7-2
j_gene: TRBJ1-6
d_gene: -
abundance: once
CDR3nt: TGTGCCAGCAGCTTGGGGACCTTCAGTTCACCCCTCCACTTT
CDR3aa: CASSLGTFSSPLHF

v_gene: TRBV2
j_gene: TRBJ2-2
d_gene: -
abundance: -
CDR3nt: TGTGCCAGCATCGCGGAAGTCACCGGGGAGCTGTTTTTT
CDR3aa: CASIAEVTGELFF

v_gene: TRBV5-1
j_gene: TRBJ2-7
d_gene: -
abundance: -
CDR3nt: TGCGCCAGCAGCCGCCAGCACTCCTACGAGCAGTACTTC
CDR3aa: CASSRQHSYEQYF

v_gene: TRBV6-1
j_gene: TRBJ2-7
d_gene: TRBD2
abundance: -
CDR3nt: TGTGCCAGCAGTGCAAACTTAGCGGGCCTCCTCTACGAGCAGTACTTC
CDR3aa: CASSANLAGLLYEQYF

v_gene: TRBV5-6
j_gene: TRBJ2-4
d_gene: -
abundance: -
CDR3nt: TGTGCCAGCAGCCAAGGGGCGGCGGGGGCCAAAAACATTCAGTACTTC
CDR3aa: CASSQGAAGAKNIQYF

v_gene: TRBV15
j_gene: TRBJ2-7
d_gene: -
abundance: -
CDR3nt: TGTGCCACCAGCAGAGAGCTGGGCAGCCCCTACGAGCAGTACTTC
CDR3aa: CATSRELGSPYEQYF

v_gene: TRBV7-3
j_gene: TRBJ1-6
d_gene: -
abundance: -
CDR3nt: TGTGCCACCAGGGAGTCGCCGAATTCACCCCTCCACTTT
CDR3aa: CATRESPNSPLHF

v_gene: TRBV5-1
j_gene: TRBJ2-7
d_gene: -
abundance: once
CDR3nt: TGCGCCAGCAGCTTGGGTGGGGGACGAGCCTACGAGCAGTACTTC
CDR3aa: CASSLGGGRAYEQYF

v_gene: TRBV19
j_gene: TRBJ2-7
d_gene: TRBD2
abundance: -
CDR3nt: TGTGCCAGTAGTCTAGCGGGAGGGAGTTACGAGCAGTACTTC
CDR3aa: CASSLAGGSYEQYF

v_gene: TRBV5-4
j_gene: TRBJ2-3
d_gene: TRBD2
abundance: -
CDR3nt: TGTGCCAGCAGCTTGGCTATACTAGCGGAACCCACAGATACGCAGTATTTT
CDR3aa: CASSLAILAEPTDTQYF

v_gene: TRBV5-1
j_gene: TRBJ1-1
d_gene: TRBD1
abundance: -
CDR3nt: TGCGCCAGCAGCGCGGGACAGGTAGAGGGGGAGGACACTGAAGCTTTCTTT
CDR3aa: CASSAGQVEGEDTEAFF

v_gene: TRBV19
j_gene: TRBJ1-1
d_gene: -
abundance: -
CDR3nt: TGTGCCAGTAGCAATACCCTAGGGACGGTGAACACTGAAGCTTTCTTT
CDR3aa: CASSNTLGTVNTEAFF

v_gene: TRBV28
j_gene: TRBJ1-5
d_gene: -
abundance: -
CDR3nt: TGTGCGGGGGGTAGCAATCAGCCCCAGCATTTT
CDR3aa: CAGGSNQPQHF

v_gene: TRBV4-2
j_gene: TRBJ1-1
d_gene: -
abundance: -
CDR3nt: TGTGCCAGCAGCCCGCAGGGTGAAACTGAAGCTTTCTTT
CDR3aa: CASSPQGETEAFF

v_gene: TRBV7-3
j_gene: TRBJ2-3
d_gene: -
abundance: -
CDR3nt: TGTGCCAGCAGCCCTCGACCCCCAGATACGCAGTATTTT
CDR3aa: CASSPRPPDTQYF

v_gene: TRBV7-2
j_gene: TRBJ1-5
d_gene: -
abundance: -
CDR3nt: TGTGCCAGCAGCTTAGCGGTCGGGGCGGCTCAGCCCCAGCATTTT
CDR3aa: CASSLAVGAAQPQHF

v_gene: TRBV18
j_gene: TRBJ1-5
d_gene: -
abundance: -
CDR3nt: TGTGCCAGCTCACCAACGGCAGGAGATCAGCCCCAGCATTTT
CDR3aa: CASSPTAGDQPQHF

v_gene: TRBV9
j_gene: TRBJ2-2
d_gene: TRBD2
abundance: -
CDR3nt: TGTGCCAGCAGCGTCACACTAGCGGGAGGAACCGGGGAGCTGTTTTTT
CDR3aa: CASSVTLAGGTGELFF

v_gene: TRBV6-5
j_gene: TRBJ2-3
d_gene: -
abundance: -
CDR3nt: TGTGCCAGCAGTTACTACAGGGATACAGATACGCAGTATTTT
CDR3aa: CASSYYRDTDTQYF

v_gene: TRBV7-2
j_gene: TRBJ1-6
d_gene: -
abundance: -
CDR3nt: TGTGCCAGCAGCTTAGCCGGATATAATTCACCCCTCCACTTT
CDR3aa: CASSLAGYNSPLHF

v_gene: TRBV9
j_gene: TRBJ2-7
d_gene: -
abundance: -
CDR3nt: TGTGCCAGCAGCGTAGGGGCGGGCTACGAGCAGTACTTC
CDR3aa: CASSVGAGYEQYF

v_gene: TRBV2
j_gene: TRBJ2-5
d_gene: -
abundance: -
CDR3nt: TGTGCCGGAAGAGGCAGGGCCCAAGAGACCCAGTACTTC
CDR3aa: CAGRGRAQETQYF

v_gene: TRBV9
j_gene: TRBJ2-2
d_gene: TRBD2
abundance: -
CDR3nt: TGTGCCAGCAGCTCTGGACTAGCGGGAGTAACCGGGGAGCTGTTTTTT
CDR3aa: CASSSGLAGVTGELFF

v_gene: TRBV6-1
j_gene: TRBJ1-5
d_gene: -
abundance: once
CDR3nt: TGTGCCAGCAGTGGAACAGGGATTGTTGACAATCAGCCCCAGCATTTT
CDR3aa: CASSGTGIVDNQPQHF

v_gene: TRBV29-1
j_gene: TRBJ1-1
d_gene: TRBD1
abundance: few
CDR3nt: TGCAGCGTTAGGACAGGGGACACTGAAGCTTTCTTT
CDR3aa: CSVRTGDTEAFF

v_gene: TRBV7-9
j_gene: TRBJ1-4
d_gene: TRBD1
abundance: -
CDR3nt: TGTGCCAGCAGCATCGGGACAGGGGGCACTGAAAAACTGTTTTTT
CDR3aa: CASSIGTGGTEKLFF

v_gene: TRBV27
j_gene: TRBJ2-3
d_gene: TRBD2
abundance: -
CDR3nt: TGTGCCAGCAGTTCTGCGGGGGTCCGCACAGATACGCAGTATTTT
CDR3aa: CASSSAGVRTDTQYF

v_gene: TRBV7-3
j_gene: TRBJ2-3
d_gene: -
abundance: -
CDR3nt: TGTGCCAGCGGCCTGAGCGGGAGCACAGATACGCAGTATTTT
CDR3aa: CASGLSGSTDTQYF

v_gene: TRBV5-1
j_gene: TRBJ2-5
d_gene: -
abundance: -
CDR3nt: TGCGCCAGCAGCTTGGGATCCCAAGAGACCCAGTACTTC
CDR3aa: CASSLGSQETQYF

v_gene: TRBV13
j_gene: TRBJ2-2
d_gene: -
abundance: -
CDR3nt: TGTGCCAGCACCCCCCTAGGAAGGGAGCTGTTTTTT
CDR3aa: CASTPLGRELFF

v_gene: TRBV5-8
j_gene: TRBJ2-1
d_gene: -
abundance: -
CDR3nt: TGTGCCAGCAGCTTGGCCGACAGTGGGTACGATAGCTCCTACAATGAGCAGTTCTTC
CDR3aa: CASSLADSGYDSSYNEQFF

v_gene: TRBV4-1
j_gene: TRBJ2-3
d_gene: -
abundance: -
CDR3nt: TGCGCCAGCAGCCGCATGCCGGGGGTTACGCAGTATTTT
CDR3aa: CASSRMPGVTQYF

v_gene: TRBV19
j_gene: TRBJ1-2
d_gene: -
abundance: -
CDR3nt: TGTGCCAGTAGTATAGGGGGCGTCGGGGCGGACTATGGCTACACCTTC
CDR3aa: CASSIGGVGADYGYTF

v_gene: TRBV6-1
j_gene: TRBJ2-7
d_gene: TRBD1
abundance: -
CDR3nt: TGTGCCAGCAGTGTCAAAGGGGGCTCCTACGTGCTTTCCTACGAGCAGTACTTC
CDR3aa: CASSVKGGSYVLSYEQYF

v_gene: TRBV1
j_gene: TRBJ2-2
d_gene: -
abundance: few
CDR3nt: TGCACCAGCATGGACAACAGGACCGGGGAGCTGTTTTTT
CDR3aa: CTSMDNRTGELFF

v_gene: TRBV7-8
j_gene: TRBJ1-1
d_gene: -
abundance: -
CDR3nt: TGTGCCAGCCTAAACTCACCTAACACTGAAGCTTTCTTT
CDR3aa: CASLNSPNTEAFF

v_gene: TRBV19
j_gene: TRBJ2-1
d_gene: TRBD2
abundance: -
CDR3nt: TGTGCCAGTACCAGGACTAGCGGACCCTACAATGAGCAGTTCTTC
CDR3aa: CASTRTSGPYNEQFF

v_gene: TRBV5-6
j_gene: TRBJ2-3
d_gene: TRBD2
abundance: -
CDR3nt: TGTGCCAGCAGCTTGGCGCTAGCGGGCCAGGGGTATTTT
CDR3aa: CASSLALAGQGYF

v_gene: TRBV5-8
j_gene: TRBJ2-1
d_gene: -
abundance: -
CDR3nt: TGTGCCAGCAGCTTGGGTGCAACCTCCTACAATGAGCAGTTCTTC
CDR3aa: CASSLGATSYNEQFF

v_gene: TRBV27
j_gene: TRBJ2-7
d_gene: TRBD2
abundance: -
CDR3nt: TGTGCCAGCAGTTTGTTAGCGGGAGGGTACGAGCAGTACTTC
CDR3aa: CASSLLAGGYEQYF

v_gene: TRBV5-1
j_gene: TRBJ2-2
d_gene: -
abundance: -
CDR3nt: TGCGCCAGCAGCTTACGATACACGAACACCGGGGAGCTGTTTTTT
CDR3aa: CASSLRYTNTGELFF

v_gene: TRBV5-4
j_gene: TRBJ1-2
d_gene: -
abundance: -
CDR3nt: TGTGCCAGCAGCTTGGATCAGGTTTATGGCTACACCTTC
CDR3aa: CASSLDQVYGYTF

v_gene: TRBV29-1
j_gene: TRBJ2-5
d_gene: -
abundance: few
CDR3nt: TGCAGCGTTGCCCAAGAGACCCAGTACTTC
CDR3aa: CSVAQETQYF

v_gene: TRBV18
j_gene: TRBJ2-1
d_gene: TRBD2
abundance: -
CDR3nt: TGTGCCAGCTCACCCCTAGCGGCCGATTACAATGAGCAGTTCTTC
CDR3aa: CASSPLAADYNEQFF

v_gene: TRBV6-5
j_gene: TRBJ1-5
d_gene: -
abundance: -
CDR3nt: TGTGCCAGTCAGCAGGGTTATAGCAATCAGCCCCAGCATTTT
CDR3aa: CASQQGYSNQPQHF

v_gene: TRBV18
j_gene: TRBJ2-3
d_gene: TRBD1
abundance: -
CDR3nt: TGTGCCAGCTCACCATCTTTGGCTGGGGACAGTCGCGCAGATACGCAGTATTTT
CDR3aa: CASSPSLAGDSRADTQYF

v_gene: TRBV6-5
j_gene: TRBJ2-6
d_gene: -
abundance: -
CDR3nt: TGTGCCAGCAGGGGGGCTGGGGCCAACGTCCTGACTTTC
CDR3aa: CASRGAGANVLTF

v_gene: TRBV2
j_gene: TRBJ2-7
d_gene: -
abundance: -
CDR3nt: TGTGCCAGCAAAGGGGACTCCTACGAGCAGTACTTC
CDR3aa: CASKGDSYEQYF

v_gene: TRBV4-2
j_gene: TRBJ1-5
d_gene: -
abundance: -
CDR3nt: TGTGCCAGCAGCCAAGATCGGGGCGTATATCAGCCCCAGCATTTT
CDR3aa: CASSQDRGVYQPQHF

v_gene: TRBV19
j_gene: TRBJ2-1
d_gene: -
abundance: -
CDR3nt: TGTGCCAGTATTAAGCGGGGGGCAGGGGGCGATGAGCAGTTCTTC
CDR3aa: CASIKRGAGGDEQFF

v_gene: TRBV2
j_gene: TRBJ1-2
d_gene: TRBD1
abundance: few
CDR3nt: TGTGCCAGCAGTCACAACAGGGGGCAGGACTATGGCTACACCTTC
CDR3aa: CASSHNRGQDYGYTF

v_gene: TRBV28
j_gene: TRBJ2-5
d_gene: TRBD2
abundance: once
CDR3nt: TGTGCCAGCAGGGGGGCTAGCGGGGGGAAAGAGACCCAGTACTTC
CDR3aa: CASRGASGGKETQYF

v_gene: TRBV13
j_gene: TRBJ1-3
d_gene: -
abundance: -
CDR3nt: TGTGCCAGCAGCTTAGGCCCGCGGAGCTCTGGAAACACCATATATTTT
CDR3aa: CASSLGPRSSGNTIYF